This T cell receptor beta chain was captured in a study of blood T cell repertoires in COVID-19. Overall study: Italy, Spain and the United States were the sources of the convalescent and acute COVID-19 samples.

Sequenced by immunoSEQ multiplex PCR; TCRdb stores in-frame clones only, minus some. The table has roughly 180,000 clones, approximately 84% seen once. This CDR3 is 14 amino acids long. The germline V gene has CDR1 KGHSH and CDR2 LQKENI. Trimming stripped 1 base from V and 5 bases from J, with 12 bases between. The sample consisted of peripheral blood. V gene TRBV18 combines with J gene TRBJ2-7, with D perhaps TRBD2 (6 bases). The clonotype comes from a man aged 40-49 years who had recovered from COVID-19. Here the CDR3 DNA reads TGTGCCAGCTCACCACGGGCCAGGGAGGACGAGCAGTACTTC. Amino acids: CASSPRAREDEQYF.